This TCR beta chain stems from a study of radiation and T cells in renal cell carcinoma. Findings of the study overall: From baseline, blood top tumor clonotypes peaked at 2 weeks post-radiation.

Time point indicated: blood 2 weeks post-SBRT. This sample's treatment: 15 Gy SBRT to primary tumor, nephrectomy 4 weeks later. Radiation-treated patients gave blood at baseline, week 2 and week 4. Clear cell pathology was present in this patient's renal cell carcinoma. This clone was picked up one time. Antigen: not known. The method was immunoSEQ multiplex PCR; TCRdb's version includes in-frame clones alone and lacks a portion of them. The table includes roughly 130,000 clones, more than 75% detected once. Germline-derived CDR1 and CDR2 are SGHTA and FQGTGA. The CDR3 extends over 16 amino acids. The V end was cut by 1 base, the J end by 0 bases, with 7 bases between.

The genes are TRBV7-3 and TRBJ2-6; D is possibly TRBD2 (5 bases). The TCR originated in a woman in her seventies with renal cell carcinoma. The sequencing here drew on blood, taken from a patient whose treatment included radiotherapy and nephrectomy. The DNA for the CDR3 is TGTGCCAGCAGCTTAATAGCGAGCTCTGGGGCCAACGTCCTGACTTTC. This encodes CASSLIASSGANVLTF.